A selection of T cell receptor beta chains follows, all from one sample in a study of chemoradiotherapy in HPV16-positive cancers. Clones were sequenced by immunoSEQ multiplex PCR, and TCRdb holds only the in-frame ones, with some missing. Here the sample spans about 68,000 clones, 88% being singletons. Specimen: blood, collected from a patient who underwent chemoradiotherapy. The receptors shown here come from a human donor with HPV-associated anogenital cancer. Each CDR3 is given with its conserved first and last residue. Fields, in order: clone size, CDR3 length, J gene, D gene, V gene, CDR3 protein, CDR3 DNA. A D gene is named only where the DNA matches it firmly. The listing skips clone size in some rows; elsewhere it reads once, few, many or a size class.

.,12,TRBJ2-7,.,TRBV7-9,CASSSATGAAIF,TGTGCCAGCAGCTCGGCCACGGGTGCTGCGATCTTC
.,17,TRBJ2-1,TRBD1,TRBV7-9,CASSLDRGTGPYNEQFF,TGTGCCAGCAGCTTAGATCGGGGGACAGGCCCCTACAATGAGCAGTTCTTC
.,14,TRBJ2-5,.,TRBV6-6,CASSYIRVKETQYF,TGTGCCAGCAGTTATATACGGGTGAAAGAGACCCAGTACTTC
.,14,TRBJ2-2,.,TRBV5-1,CASSLSGNTGELFF,TGCGCCAGCAGCTTGTCAGGGAACACCGGGGAGCTGTTTTTT
.,14,TRBJ2-2,.,TRBV28,CASSFLPNTGELFF,TGTGCCAGCAGTTTTCTCCCGAACACCGGGGAGCTGTTTTTT
.,13,TRBJ1-2,.,TRBV4-2,CASSQDGRDGYTF,TGTGCCAGCAGCCAAGATGGGCGGGATGGCTACACCTTC
.,16,TRBJ1-4,TRBD1,TRBV19,CASSTGTGGAREKLFF,TGTGCCAGTAGTACCGGGACAGGGGGCGCTAGGGAAAAACTGTTTTTT
once,15,TRBJ2-3,.,TRBV7-2,CASSFNGPSTDTQYF,TGTGCCAGCAGCTTTAACGGACCCAGCACAGATACGCAGTATTTT
.,15,TRBJ1-5,.,TRBV5-4,CASSLDGHSNQPQHF,TGTGCCAGCAGCTTGGACGGCCATAGCAATCAGCCCCAGCATTTT
.,14,TRBJ2-7,.,TRBV30,CAWSVGGSRYEQYF,TGTGCCTGGAGTGTAGGAGGGTCTCGGTACGAGCAGTACTTC
.,17,TRBJ1-5,TRBD1,TRBV19,CASSILQGQASNQPQHF,TGTGCCAGTAGTATATTGCAGGGACAGGCTAGCAATCAGCCCCAGCATTTT
.,13,TRBJ1-1,.,TRBV7-9,CASSPSMNTEAFF,TGTGCCAGCAGCCCGTCGATGAACACTGAAGCTTTCTTT
few,17,TRBJ2-3,.,TRBV29-1,CSVELSWLLSMTDTQYF,TGCAGCGTTGAATTATCCTGGCTCCTGAGTATGACAGATACGCAGTATTTT
.,17,TRBJ1-4,TRBD1,TRBV5-1,CASSLVGQGPTNEKLFF,TGCGCCAGCAGCTTGGTTGGACAGGGGCCAACTAATGAAAAACTGTTTTTT
.,15,TRBJ2-3,.,TRBV11-2,CASSLHGTSTDTQYF,TGTGCCAGCAGTCTTCATGGGACTAGCACAGATACGCAGTATTTT
.,14,TRBJ1-1,.,TRBV30,CAWSIGNGDTEAFF,TGTGCCTGGAGTATCGGAAATGGGGACACTGAAGCTTTCTTT
.,15,TRBJ1-5,TRBD1,TRBV15,CATSRDNRGGQPQHF,TGTGCCACCAGCAGAGATAACAGGGGAGGACAGCCCCAGCATTTT
.,14,TRBJ1-2,.,TRBV6-5,CASSPARGNYGYTF,TGTGCCAGCAGTCCTGCCCGGGGAAACTATGGCTACACCTTC
.,19,TRBJ2-1,TRBD2,TRBV11-2,CASSDGGLAGVFLYNEQFF,TGTGCCAGCAGCGATGGGGGTCTAGCGGGAGTCTTTCTTTACAATGAGCAGTTCTTC
.,17,TRBJ1-1,TRBD1,TRBV19,CASSPFFGTGRITEAFF,TGTGCCAGTAGTCCTTTTTTTGGGACAGGGAGGATCACTGAAGCTTTCTTT
.,15,TRBJ2-5,.,TRBV5-8,CASSLSGREGETQYF,TGTGCCAGCAGCTTGTCGGGCCGGGAAGGGGAGACCCAGTACTTC
.,14,TRBJ1-2,.,TRBV28,CASSTIGAGFGYTF,TGTGCCAGCAGTACGATTGGGGCAGGGTTTGGCTACACCTTC
.,22,TRBJ1-5,TRBD1,TRBV5-1,CASSLLIYVRFFDRGSNQPQHF,TGCGCCAGCAGCTTGTTAATCTACGTGCGATTCTTCGACAGGGGGAGCAATCAGCCCCAGCATTTT
once,16,TRBJ1-3,.,TRBV4-1,CASSQEAGYSGNTIYF,TGCGCCAGCAGCCAAGAGGCCGGTTACTCTGGAAACACCATATATTTT
.,18,TRBJ2-6,.,TRBV21-1,CASSKVTKFSSGANVLTF,TGTGCCAGCAGCAAAGTAACCAAGTTTAGCTCTGGGGCCAACGTCCTGACTTTC
.,17,TRBJ2-3,TRBD2,TRBV10-3,CAISESLAGGPTDTQYF,TGTGCCATCAGTGAGTCACTAGCGGGAGGGCCCACAGATACGCAGTATTTT
.,15,TRBJ2-3,.,TRBV10-3,CAISERLGSSDTQYF,TGTGCCATCAGTGAGAGGCTCGGGAGTTCGGATACGCAGTATTTT
few,15,TRBJ2-3,TRBD2,TRBV5-4,CASSWKLAGGDTQYF,TGTGCCAGCAGCTGGAAACTAGCGGGGGGGGATACGCAGTATTTT
.,15,TRBJ1-2,.,TRBV5-1,CASSLSGDTPGGYTF,TGCGCCAGCAGCTTGTCAGGCGACACGCCGGGGGGCTACACCTTC
.,14,TRBJ2-3,.,TRBV5-4,CASSPGTSTDTQYF,TGTGCCAGCAGCCCCGGGACTAGCACAGATACGCAGTATTTT
.,17,TRBJ2-5,TRBD1,TRBV18,CASSPLVTGAFQETQYF,TGTGCCAGCTCACCACTAGTGACAGGGGCTTTCCAAGAGACCCAGTACTTC